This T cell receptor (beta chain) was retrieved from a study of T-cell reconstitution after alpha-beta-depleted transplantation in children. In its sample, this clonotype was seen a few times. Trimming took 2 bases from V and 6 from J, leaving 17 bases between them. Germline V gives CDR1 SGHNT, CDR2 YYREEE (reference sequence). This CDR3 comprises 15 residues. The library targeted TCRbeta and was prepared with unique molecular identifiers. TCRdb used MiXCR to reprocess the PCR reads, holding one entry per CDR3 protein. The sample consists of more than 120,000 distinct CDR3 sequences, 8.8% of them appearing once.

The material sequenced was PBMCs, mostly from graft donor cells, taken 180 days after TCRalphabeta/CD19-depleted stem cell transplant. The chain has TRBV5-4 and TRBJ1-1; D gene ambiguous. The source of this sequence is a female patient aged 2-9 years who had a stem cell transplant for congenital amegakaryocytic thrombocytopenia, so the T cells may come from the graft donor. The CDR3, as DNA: TGTGCCAGCAGCTTTCTCTCGGGGAATCCTCCTGAAGCTTTCTTT. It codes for CASSFLSGNPPEAFF.